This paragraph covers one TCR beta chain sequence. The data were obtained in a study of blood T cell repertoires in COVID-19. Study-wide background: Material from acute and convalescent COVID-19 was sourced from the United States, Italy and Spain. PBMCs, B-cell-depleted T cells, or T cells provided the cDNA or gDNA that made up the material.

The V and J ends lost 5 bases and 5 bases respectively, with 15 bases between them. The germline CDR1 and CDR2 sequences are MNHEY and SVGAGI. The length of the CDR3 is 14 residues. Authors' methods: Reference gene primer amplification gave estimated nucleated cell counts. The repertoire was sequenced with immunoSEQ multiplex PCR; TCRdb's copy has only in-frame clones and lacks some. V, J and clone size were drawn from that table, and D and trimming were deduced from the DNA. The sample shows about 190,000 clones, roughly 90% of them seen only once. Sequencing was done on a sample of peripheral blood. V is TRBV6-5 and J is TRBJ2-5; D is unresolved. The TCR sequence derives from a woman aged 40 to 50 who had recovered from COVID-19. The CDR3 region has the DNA TGTGCCAGCAGTACTCGCATCCAATCTGAGACCCAGTACTTC. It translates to CASSTRIQSETQYF.